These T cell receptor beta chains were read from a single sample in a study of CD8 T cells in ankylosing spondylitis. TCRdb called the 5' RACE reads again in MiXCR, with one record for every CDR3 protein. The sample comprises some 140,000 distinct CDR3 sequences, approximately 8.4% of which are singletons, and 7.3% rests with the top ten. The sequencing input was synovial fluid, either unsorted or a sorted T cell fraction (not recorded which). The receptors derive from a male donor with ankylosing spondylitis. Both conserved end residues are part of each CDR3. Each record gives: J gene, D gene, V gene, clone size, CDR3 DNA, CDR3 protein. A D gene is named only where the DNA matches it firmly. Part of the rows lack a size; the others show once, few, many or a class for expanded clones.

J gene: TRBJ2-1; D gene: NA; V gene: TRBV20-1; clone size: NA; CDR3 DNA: TGCAGTGCTAGAGATTTTGCCGCACAGTTCTTC; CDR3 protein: CSARDFAAQFF
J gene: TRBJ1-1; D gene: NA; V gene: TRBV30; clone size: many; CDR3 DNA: TGTGCCTGGAGTTGGGAGGGGACGGCTTTCTTT; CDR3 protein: CAWSWEGTAFF
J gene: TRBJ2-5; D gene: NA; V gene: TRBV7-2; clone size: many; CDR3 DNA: TGTGCCAGCAGCTTATCCCCGGGACTTACCCAAGAGACCCAGTACTTC; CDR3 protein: CASSLSPGLTQETQYF
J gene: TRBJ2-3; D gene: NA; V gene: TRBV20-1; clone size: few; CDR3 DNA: TGCAGTGCTGGAGTGCCCTACACAGATACGCAGTATTTT; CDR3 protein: CSAGVPYTDTQYF
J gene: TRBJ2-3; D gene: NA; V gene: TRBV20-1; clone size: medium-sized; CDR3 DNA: TGCAGTGCCCCGAGAGTAGACACGCAGTATTTT; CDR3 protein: CSAPRVDTQYF
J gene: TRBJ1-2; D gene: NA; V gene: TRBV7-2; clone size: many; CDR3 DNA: TGTGCCAGCAGCTTAAGTGCGAGGGGCTTAGTAGGCTACACCTTC; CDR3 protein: CASSLSARGLVGYTF
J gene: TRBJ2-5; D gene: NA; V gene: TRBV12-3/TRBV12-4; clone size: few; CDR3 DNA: TGTGCCAGCAGTCTCATAGGGGGAGGACGGCAAGAGACCCAGTACTTC; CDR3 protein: CASSLIGGGRQETQYF
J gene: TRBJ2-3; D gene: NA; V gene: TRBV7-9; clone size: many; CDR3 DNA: TGTGCCAGGGGCGTGTCGGATACGCAGTATTTT; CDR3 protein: CARGVSDTQYF
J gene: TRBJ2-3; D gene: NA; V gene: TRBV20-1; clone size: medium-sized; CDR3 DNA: TGCAGTGCTGGTCTGGAAACAGATACGCAGTATTTT; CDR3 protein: CSAGLETDTQYF
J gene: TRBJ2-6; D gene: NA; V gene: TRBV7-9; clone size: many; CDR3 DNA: TGTGCCAGCAGCTCCAGTGCCTCTGGGGCCAACGTCCTGACTTTC; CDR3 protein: CASSSSASGANVLTF
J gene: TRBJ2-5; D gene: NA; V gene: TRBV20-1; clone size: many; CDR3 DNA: TGCAGTGCTAGACAGGGAGGTAGAGAGACCCAGTACTTC; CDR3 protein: CSARQGGRETQYF
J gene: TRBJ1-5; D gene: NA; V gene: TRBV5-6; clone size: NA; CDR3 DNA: TGTGCCAGCAGCTTGGGTCCTGACTATAGCAATCAGCCCCAGCATTTT; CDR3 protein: CASSLGPDYSNQPQHF
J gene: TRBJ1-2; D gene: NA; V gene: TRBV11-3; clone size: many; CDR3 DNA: TGTGCCAGCAGACCTTTAGCAGGGAGCAGTTGGGCTAACTATGGCTACACCTTC; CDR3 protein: CASRPLAGSSWANYGYTF
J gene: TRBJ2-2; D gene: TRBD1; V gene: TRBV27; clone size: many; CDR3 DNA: TGTGCCAGCAGGGACAGGTCATACACCGGGGAGCTGTTTTTT; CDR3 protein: CASRDRSYTGELFF
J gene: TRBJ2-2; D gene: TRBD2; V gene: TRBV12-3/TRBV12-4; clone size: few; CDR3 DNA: TGTGCCAGCAGCCTCGGGACTAGCTTCACCGGGGAGCTGTTTTTT; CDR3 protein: CASSLGTSFTGELFF
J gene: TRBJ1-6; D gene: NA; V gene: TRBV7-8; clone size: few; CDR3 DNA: TGTGCCAGCAGCTTTGAATCAGGTCTTAATTCACCCCTCCACTTT; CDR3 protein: CASSFESGLNSPLHF
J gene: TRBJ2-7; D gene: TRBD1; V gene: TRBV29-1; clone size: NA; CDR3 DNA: TGCAGCGCCGGGACAGGTCTCTCCTACGAGCAGTACTTC; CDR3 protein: CSAGTGLSYEQYF
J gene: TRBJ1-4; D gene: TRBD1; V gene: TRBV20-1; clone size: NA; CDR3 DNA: TGCAGTGCTACCAGACAGGGGGCTAGTGAAAAACTGTTTTTT; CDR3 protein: CSATRQGASEKLFF
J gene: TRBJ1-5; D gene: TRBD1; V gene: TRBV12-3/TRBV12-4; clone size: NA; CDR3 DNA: TGTGCCAGCAGTTTTCTCCAGGGGGGGGTTGGACAGCCCCAGCATTTT; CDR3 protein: CASSFLQGGVGQPQHF
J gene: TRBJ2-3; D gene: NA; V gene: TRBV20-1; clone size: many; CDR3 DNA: TGCAGTGCTAGAGCCGAGTACACAGATACGCAGTATTTT; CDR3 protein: CSARAEYTDTQYF
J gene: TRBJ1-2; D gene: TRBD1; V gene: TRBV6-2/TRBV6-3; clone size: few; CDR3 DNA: TGTGCCAGCTTCTTCAAGGGACAGGGTGTGCCCTATGGCTACACCTTC; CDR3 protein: CASFFKGQGVPYGYTF
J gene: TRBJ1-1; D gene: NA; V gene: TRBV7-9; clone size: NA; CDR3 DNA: TGTGCCAGCAGCCGAGAGGCCGGCACTGAAGCTTTCTTT; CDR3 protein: CASSREAGTEAFF
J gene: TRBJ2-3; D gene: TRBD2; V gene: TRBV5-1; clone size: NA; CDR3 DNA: TGCGCCAGCAGCGGGGGAGGGACTAGCGCAGATACGCAGTATTTT; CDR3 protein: CASSGGGTSADTQYF
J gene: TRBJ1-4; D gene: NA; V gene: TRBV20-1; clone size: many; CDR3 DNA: TGCAGTGCTAGAGATCTCTTTGGAACGGCTCATGCAACTAATGAAAAACTGTTTTTT; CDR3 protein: CSARDLFGTAHATNEKLFF
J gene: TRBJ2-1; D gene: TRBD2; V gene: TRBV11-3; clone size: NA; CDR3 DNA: TGTGCCAGCAGCCGTGGGACTAGTAACAATGAGCAGTTCTTC; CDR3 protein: CASSRGTSNNEQFF
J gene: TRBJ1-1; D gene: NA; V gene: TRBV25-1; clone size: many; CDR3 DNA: TGTGCCAGCAGTGAATCGGGTGCAGGGCGCCTATCTGAAGCTTTCTTT; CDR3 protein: CASSESGAGRLSEAFF
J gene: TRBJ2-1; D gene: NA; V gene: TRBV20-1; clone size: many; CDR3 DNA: TGCAGTGCTAGTCTTCCCGTACCATCCTACAATGAGCAGTTCTTC; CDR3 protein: CSASLPVPSYNEQFF